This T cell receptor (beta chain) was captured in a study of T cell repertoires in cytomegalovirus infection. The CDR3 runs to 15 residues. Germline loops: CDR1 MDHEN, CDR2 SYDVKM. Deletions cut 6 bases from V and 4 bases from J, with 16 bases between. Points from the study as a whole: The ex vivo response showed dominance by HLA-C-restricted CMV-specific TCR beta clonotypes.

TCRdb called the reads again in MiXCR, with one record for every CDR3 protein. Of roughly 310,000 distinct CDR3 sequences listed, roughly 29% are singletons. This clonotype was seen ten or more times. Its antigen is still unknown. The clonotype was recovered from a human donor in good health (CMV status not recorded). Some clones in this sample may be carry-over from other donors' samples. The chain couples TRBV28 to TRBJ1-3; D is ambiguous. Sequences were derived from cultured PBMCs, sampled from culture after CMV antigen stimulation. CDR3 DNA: TGTGCCAGCAGCCGACCGACGATAACGGGAAACACCATATATTTT. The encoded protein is CASSRPTITGNTIYF.